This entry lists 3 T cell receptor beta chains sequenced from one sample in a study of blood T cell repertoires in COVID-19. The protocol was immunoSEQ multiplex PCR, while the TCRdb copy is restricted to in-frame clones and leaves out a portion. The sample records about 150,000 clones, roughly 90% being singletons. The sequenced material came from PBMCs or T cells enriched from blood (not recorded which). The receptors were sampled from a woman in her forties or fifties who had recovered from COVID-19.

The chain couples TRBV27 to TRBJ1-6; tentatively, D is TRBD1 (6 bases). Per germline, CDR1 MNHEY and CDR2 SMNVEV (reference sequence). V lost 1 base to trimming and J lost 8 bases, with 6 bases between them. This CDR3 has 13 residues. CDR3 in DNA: TGTGCCAGCAGTTTATGGACAGATTCACCCCTCCACTTT. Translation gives CASSLWTDSPLHF.

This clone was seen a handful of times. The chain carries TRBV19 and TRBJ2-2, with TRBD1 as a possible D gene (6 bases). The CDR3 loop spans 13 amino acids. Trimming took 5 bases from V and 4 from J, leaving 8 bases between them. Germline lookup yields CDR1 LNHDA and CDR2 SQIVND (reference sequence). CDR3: CASSVDSTGELFF. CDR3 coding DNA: TGTGCCAGTAGTGTGGACAGCACCGGGGAGCTGTTTTTT.

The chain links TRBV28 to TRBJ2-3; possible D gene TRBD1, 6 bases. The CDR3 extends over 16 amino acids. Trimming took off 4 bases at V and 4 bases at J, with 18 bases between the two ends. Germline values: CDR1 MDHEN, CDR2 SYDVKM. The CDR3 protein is CASSSGTRGFPDTQYF. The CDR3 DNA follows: TGTGCCAGCAGTTCCGGGACACGGGGTTTCCCAGATACGCAGTATTTT.